This TCR beta chain was profiled in a study of CD8 T cells in ankylosing spondylitis. Germline V gives CDR1 GTSNPN, CDR2 SVGIG (reference sequence). V lost 2 bases and J 3 bases, leaving 17 bases between the germline ends. CDR3 size: 15 residues. General study points: Peripheral blood samples showed relatively rare disease-linked clones, and these clones were CD8+. Certain motif variants had earlier been reported in reactive arthritis synovial fluid and blood. The clones that were linked to disease were reported to be significantly enriched in matched synovial fluid samples from ankylosing spondylitis patients.

Quantitative 5'-RACE with molecular barcodes was used to make the TCR beta libraries. TCRdb redid the calling of the 5' RACE reads with MiXCR, one entry per CDR3 protein. The sample carries more than 300,000 distinct CDR3 sequences, around a tenth recorded once. With regard to this clonotype: The antigen remains undetermined.

The clonotype originates from a female donor with ankylosing spondylitis or in good health (not recorded which). The chain is built from TRBV30 and TRBJ2-7; D ambiguous. The sequencing input was blood, either unsorted or a sorted T cell fraction (not recorded which). Here the CDR3 DNA reads TGTGCCTGGAGTTCCGGTCCTCGGAAGATCTACGAGCAGTACTTC. The encoded protein is CAWSSGPRKIYEQYF.